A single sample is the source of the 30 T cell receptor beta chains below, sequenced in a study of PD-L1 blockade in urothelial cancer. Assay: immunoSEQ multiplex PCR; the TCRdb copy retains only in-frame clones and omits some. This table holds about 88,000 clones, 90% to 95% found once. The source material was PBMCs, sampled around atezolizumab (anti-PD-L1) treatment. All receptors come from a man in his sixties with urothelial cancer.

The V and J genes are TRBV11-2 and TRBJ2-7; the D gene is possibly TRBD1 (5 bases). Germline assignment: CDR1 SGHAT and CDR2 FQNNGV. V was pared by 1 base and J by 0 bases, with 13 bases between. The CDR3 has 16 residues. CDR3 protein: CASSLVRSRVSYEQYF. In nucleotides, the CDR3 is TGTGCCAGCAGCTTAGTGAGATCCAGGGTCTCCTACGAGCAGTACTTC.

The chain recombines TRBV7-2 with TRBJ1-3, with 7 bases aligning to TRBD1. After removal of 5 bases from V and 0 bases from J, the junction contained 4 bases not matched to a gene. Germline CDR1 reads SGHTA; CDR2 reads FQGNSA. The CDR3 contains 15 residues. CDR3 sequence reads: CASSPTGVSGNTIYF. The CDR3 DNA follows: TGTGCCAGCAGCCCTACAGGGGTCTCTGGAAACACCATATATTTT.

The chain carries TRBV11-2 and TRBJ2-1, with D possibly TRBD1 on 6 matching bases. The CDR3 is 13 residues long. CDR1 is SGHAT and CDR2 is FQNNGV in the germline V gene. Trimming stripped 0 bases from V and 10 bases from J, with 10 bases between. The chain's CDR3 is CASSLDTGWEQFF. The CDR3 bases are TGTGCCAGCAGCTTAGACACAGGGTGGGAGCAGTTCTTC.

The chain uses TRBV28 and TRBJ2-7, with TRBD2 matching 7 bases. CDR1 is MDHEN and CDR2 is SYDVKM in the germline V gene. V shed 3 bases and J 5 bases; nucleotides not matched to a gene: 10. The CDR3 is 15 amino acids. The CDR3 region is CASSFLSGGGNEQYF. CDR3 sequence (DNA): TGTGCCAGCAGTTTCCTGTCGGGAGGAGGTAACGAGCAGTACTTC. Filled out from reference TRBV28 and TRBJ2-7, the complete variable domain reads DVKVTQSSRYLVKRTGEKVFLECVQDMDHENMFWYRQDPGLGLRLIYFSYDVKMKEKGDIPEGYSVSREKKERFSLILESASTNQTSMYLCASSFLSGGGNEQYFGPGTRLTVT.

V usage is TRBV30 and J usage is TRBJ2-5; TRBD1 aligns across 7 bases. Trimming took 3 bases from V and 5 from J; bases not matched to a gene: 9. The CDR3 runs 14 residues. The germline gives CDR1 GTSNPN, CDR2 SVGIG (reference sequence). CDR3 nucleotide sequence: TGTGCCTGGAGCGGGACAGCCGGTGGGGAGACCCAGTACTTC. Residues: CAWSGTAGGETQYF. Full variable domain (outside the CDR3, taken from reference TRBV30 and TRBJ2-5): SQTIHQWPATLVQPVGSPLSLECTVEGTSNPNLYWYRQAAGRGLQLLFYSVGIGQISSEVPQNLSASRPQDRQFILSSKKLLLSDSGFYLCAWSGTAGGETQYFGPGTRLLVL.

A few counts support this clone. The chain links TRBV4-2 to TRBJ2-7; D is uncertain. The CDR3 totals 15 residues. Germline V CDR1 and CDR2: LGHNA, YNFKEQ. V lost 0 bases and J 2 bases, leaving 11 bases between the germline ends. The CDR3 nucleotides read TGTGCCAGCAGCCAAGATTTGGCAGTCACCTACGAGCAGTACTTC. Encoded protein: CASSQDLAVTYEQYF.

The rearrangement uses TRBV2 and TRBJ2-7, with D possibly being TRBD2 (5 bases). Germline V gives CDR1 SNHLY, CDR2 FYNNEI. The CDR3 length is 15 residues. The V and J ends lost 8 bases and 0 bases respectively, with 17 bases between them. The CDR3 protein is CASSFSASISYEQYF. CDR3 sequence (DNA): TGTGCCAGCTCCTTTAGCGCCAGCATCTCCTACGAGCAGTACTTC.

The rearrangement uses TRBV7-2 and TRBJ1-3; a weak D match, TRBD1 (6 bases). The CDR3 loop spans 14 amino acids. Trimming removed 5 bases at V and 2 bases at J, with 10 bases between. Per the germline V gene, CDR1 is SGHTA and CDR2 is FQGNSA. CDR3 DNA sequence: TGTGCCAGCAGCCAGGGGTTACCTGGAAACACCATATATTTT. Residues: CASSQGLPGNTIYF.

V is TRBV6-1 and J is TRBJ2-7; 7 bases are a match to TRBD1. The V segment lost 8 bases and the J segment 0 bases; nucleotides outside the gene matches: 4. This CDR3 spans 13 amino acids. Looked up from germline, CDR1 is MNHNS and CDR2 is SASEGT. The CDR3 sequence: CASGRTGSYEQYF. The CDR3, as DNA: TGTGCCAGCGGACGGACAGGCTCCTACGAGCAGTACTTC.

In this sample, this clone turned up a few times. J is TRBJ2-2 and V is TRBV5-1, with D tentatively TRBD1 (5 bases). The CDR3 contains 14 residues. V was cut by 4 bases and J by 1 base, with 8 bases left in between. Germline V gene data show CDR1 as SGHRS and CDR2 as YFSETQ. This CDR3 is CASSETGNTGELFF. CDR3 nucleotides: TGCGCCAGCAGCGAAACAGGGAACACCGGGGAGCTGTTTTTT. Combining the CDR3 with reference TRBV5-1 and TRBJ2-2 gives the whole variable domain KAGVTQTPRYLIKTRGQQVTLSCSPISGHRSVSWYQQTPGQGLQFLFEYFSETQRNKGNFPGRFSGRQFSNSRSEMNVSTLELGDSALYLCASSETGNTGELFFGEGSRLTVL.

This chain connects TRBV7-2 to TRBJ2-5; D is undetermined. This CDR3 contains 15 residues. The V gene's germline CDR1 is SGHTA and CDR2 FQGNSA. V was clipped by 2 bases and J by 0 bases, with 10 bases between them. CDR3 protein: CASSLWRPYQETQYF. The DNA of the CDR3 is TGTGCCAGCAGCTTATGGCGGCCGTACCAAGAGACCCAGTACTTC.

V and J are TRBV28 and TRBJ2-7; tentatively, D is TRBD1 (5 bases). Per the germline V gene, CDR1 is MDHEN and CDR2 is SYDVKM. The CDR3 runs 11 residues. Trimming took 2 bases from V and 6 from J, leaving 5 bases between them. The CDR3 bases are TGTGCCAGCAGTTTAAGGGGCGAGCAGTACTTC. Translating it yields CASSLRGEQYF.

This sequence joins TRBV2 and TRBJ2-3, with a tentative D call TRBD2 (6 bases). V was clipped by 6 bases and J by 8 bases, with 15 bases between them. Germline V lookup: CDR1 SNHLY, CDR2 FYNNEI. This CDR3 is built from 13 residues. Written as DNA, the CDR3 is TGTGCCAGCAGAAAGACTAGAGACGGTACGCAGTATTTT. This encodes CASRKTRDGTQYF. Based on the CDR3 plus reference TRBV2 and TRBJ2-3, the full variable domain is EPEVTQTPSHQVTQMGQEVILRCVPISNHLYFYWYRQILGQKVEFLVSFYNNEISEKSEIFDDQFSVERPDGSNFTLKIRSTKLEDSAMYFCASRKTRDGTQYFGPGTRLTVL.

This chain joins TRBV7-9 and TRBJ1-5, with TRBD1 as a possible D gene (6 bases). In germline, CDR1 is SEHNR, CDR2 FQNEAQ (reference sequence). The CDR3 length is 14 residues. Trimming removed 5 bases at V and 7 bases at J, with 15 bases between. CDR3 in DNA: TGTGCCAGCAGCCCACAGGGTTACGACCAGCCCCAGCATTTT. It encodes CASSPQGYDQPQHF.

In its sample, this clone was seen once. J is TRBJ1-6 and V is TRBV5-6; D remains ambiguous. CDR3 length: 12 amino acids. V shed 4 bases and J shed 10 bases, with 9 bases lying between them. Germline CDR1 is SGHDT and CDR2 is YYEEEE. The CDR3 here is CASSDFGSPLHF. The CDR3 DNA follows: TGTGCCAGCAGCGACTTCGGATCACCCCTCCACTTT.

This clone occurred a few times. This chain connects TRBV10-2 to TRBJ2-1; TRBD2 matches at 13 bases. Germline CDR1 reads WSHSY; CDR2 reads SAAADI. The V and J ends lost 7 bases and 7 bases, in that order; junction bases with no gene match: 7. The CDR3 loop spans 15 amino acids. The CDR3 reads CASTLLAGGRNEQFF. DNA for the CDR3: TGCGCCAGCACCTTACTAGCGGGGGGGCGTAATGAGCAGTTCTTC.

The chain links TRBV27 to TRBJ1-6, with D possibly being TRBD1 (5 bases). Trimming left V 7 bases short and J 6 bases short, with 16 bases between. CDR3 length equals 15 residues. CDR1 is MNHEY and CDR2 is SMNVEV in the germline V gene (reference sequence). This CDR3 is CASTFGGKGNSPLHF. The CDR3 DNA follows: TGTGCCAGCACTTTCGGGGGAAAAGGTAATTCACCCCTCCACTTT.

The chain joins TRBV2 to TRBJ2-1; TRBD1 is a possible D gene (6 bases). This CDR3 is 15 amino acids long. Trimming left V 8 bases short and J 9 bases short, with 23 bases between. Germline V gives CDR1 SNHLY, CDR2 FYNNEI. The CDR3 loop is CASGGVQGILGEQFF. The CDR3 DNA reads TGTGCCAGCGGAGGTGTGCAGGGGATTTTGGGTGAGCAGTTCTTC. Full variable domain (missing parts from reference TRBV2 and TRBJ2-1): EPEVTQTPSHQVTQMGQEVILRCVPISNHLYFYWYRQILGQKVEFLVSFYNNEISEKSEIFDDQFSVERPDGSNFTLKIRSTKLEDSAMYFCASGGVQGILGEQFFGPGTRLTVL.

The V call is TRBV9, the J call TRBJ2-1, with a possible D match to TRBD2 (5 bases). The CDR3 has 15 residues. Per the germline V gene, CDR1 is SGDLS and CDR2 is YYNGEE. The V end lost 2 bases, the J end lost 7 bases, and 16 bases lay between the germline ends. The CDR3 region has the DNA TGTGCCAGCAGCGTTAGCGCACCAAACGATAATGAGCAGTTCTTC. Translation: CASSVSAPNDNEQFF.

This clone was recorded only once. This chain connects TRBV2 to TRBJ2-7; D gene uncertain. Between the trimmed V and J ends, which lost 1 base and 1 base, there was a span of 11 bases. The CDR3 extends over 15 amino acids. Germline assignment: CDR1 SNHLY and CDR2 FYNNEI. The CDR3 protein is CASSEDPPRSYEQYF. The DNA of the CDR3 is TGTGCCAGCAGTGAAGATCCTCCCCGTTCCTACGAGCAGTACTTC.

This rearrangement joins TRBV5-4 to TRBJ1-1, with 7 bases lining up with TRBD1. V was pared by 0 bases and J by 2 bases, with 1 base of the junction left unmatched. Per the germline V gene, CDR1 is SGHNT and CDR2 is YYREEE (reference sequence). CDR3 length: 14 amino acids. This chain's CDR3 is CASSLEGANTEAFF. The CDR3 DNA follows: TGTGCCAGCAGCTTGGAGGGGGCAAACACTGAAGCTTTCTTT. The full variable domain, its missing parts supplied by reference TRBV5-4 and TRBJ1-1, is ETGVTQSPTHLIKTRGQQVTLRCSSQSGHNTVSWYQQALGQGPQFIFQYYREEENGRGNFPPRFSGLQFPNYSSELNVNALELDDSALYLCASSLEGANTEAFFGQGTRLTVV.

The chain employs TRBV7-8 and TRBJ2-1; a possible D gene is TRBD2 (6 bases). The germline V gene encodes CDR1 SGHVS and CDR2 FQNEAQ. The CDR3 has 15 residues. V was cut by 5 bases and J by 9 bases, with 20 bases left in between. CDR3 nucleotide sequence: TGTGCCAGCAGCCCGACCGGGACTCCGATCATTGAGCAGTTCTTC. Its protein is CASSPTGTPIIEQFF.

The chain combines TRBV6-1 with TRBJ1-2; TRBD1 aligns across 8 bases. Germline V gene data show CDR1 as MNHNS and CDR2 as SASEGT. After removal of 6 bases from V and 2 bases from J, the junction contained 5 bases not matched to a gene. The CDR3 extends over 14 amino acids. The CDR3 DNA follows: TGTGCCAGCAGAGCGGACAGGGTAAACTATGGCTACACCTTC. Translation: CASRADRVNYGYTF.

This CDR3 reads CSVLGPGETQYF. CDR3 DNA sequence: TGCAGCGTTCTCGGCCCCGGGGAGACCCAGTACTTC. The chain recombines TRBV29-1 with TRBJ2-5; no clear D gene. The CDR3 runs 12 residues. Germline CDR1 and CDR2: SQVTM and ANQGSEA. Trimming took 5 bases from V and 5 from J, leaving 12 bases between them.

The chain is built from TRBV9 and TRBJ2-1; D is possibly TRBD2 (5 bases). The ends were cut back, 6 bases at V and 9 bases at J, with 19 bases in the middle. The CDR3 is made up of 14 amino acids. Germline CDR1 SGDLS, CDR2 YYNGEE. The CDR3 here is CASNPGGRPVEQFF. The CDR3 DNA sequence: TGTGCCAGCAATCCAGGCGGGCGTCCCGTTGAGCAGTTCTTC.

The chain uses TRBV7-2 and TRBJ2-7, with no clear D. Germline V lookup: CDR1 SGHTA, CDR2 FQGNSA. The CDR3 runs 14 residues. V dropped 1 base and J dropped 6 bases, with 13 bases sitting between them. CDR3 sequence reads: CASSLVLGGTEQYF. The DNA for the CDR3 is TGTGCCAGCAGCTTAGTGTTAGGCGGAACCGAGCAGTACTTC.

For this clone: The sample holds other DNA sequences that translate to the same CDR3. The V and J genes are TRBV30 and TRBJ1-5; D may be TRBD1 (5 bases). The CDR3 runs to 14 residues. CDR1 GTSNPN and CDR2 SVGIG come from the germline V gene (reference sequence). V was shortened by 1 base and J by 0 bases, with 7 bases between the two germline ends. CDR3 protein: CAWSAGHSNQPQHF. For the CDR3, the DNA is TGTGCCTGGAGTGCAGGGCATAGCAATCAGCCCCAGCATTTT.

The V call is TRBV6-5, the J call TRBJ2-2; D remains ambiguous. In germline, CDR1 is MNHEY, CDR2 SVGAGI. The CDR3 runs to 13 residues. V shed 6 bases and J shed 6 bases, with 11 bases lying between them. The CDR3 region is CASSPTQSGELFF. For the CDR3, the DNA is TGTGCCAGCAGCCCGACTCAGTCCGGGGAGCTGTTTTTT.

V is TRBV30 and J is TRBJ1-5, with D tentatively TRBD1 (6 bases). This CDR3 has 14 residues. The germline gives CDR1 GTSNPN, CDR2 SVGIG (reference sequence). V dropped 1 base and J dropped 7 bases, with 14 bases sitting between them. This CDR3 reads CAWSETGLGQPQHF. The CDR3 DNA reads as TGTGCCTGGAGTGAAACAGGGCTGGGGCAGCCCCAGCATTTT.

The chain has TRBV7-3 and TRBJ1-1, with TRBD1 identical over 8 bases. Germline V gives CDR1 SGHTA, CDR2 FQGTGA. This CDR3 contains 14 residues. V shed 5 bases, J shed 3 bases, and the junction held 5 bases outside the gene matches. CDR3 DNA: TGTGCCAGCAGCCAGACAGGGGTGGACACTGAAGCTTTCTTT. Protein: CASSQTGVDTEAFF.